The clone carrying this T cell receptor beta chain was detected ten times or more. Its antigen is not known. V lost 3 bases and J 4 bases, leaving 18 bases between the germline ends. This CDR3 is 17 amino acids long. The V gene's germline CDR1 is SEHNR and CDR2 FQNEAQ (reference sequence). With RNA at 10%, 30% or 50%, naive CD8 libraries came from roughly 20,000 to 1,000,000 sorted cells. Sorting recovered naive CD8 T cells on a CD8+CD4-CCR7+CD45RA+ profile. Bulk TCR library preparation followed previously described methods with listed TCR primers. MiXCR was run by TCRdb on the PCR reads, yielding one entry per CDR3 protein. The sample consists of 300,000 to 350,000 distinct CDR3 sequences, 20% to 25% of them appearing once. The sample originates from a study of molecular identifiers for immune sequencing clone quantification. General study findings and limits: Clones exceeding 20 RNA copies carried over 99% of effector molecules but under 1% of naive-cell molecules.

Material: naive CD8+ T cells from blood, with Jurkat cell RNA spiked in. Noted subset: FACS-sorted CD8+CD4-CCR7+CD45RA+ naive T cells. This clonotype was sampled from a human donor in good health. Some libraries in this study had Jurkat cell RNA spiked in. The chain employs TRBV7-9 and TRBJ1-4; D ambiguous. The CDR3 coding sequence is TGTGCCAGCAGCTTGGGAGTAACGACACGGTTTAATGAAAAACTGTTTTTT. This encodes CASSLGVTTRFNEKLFF.